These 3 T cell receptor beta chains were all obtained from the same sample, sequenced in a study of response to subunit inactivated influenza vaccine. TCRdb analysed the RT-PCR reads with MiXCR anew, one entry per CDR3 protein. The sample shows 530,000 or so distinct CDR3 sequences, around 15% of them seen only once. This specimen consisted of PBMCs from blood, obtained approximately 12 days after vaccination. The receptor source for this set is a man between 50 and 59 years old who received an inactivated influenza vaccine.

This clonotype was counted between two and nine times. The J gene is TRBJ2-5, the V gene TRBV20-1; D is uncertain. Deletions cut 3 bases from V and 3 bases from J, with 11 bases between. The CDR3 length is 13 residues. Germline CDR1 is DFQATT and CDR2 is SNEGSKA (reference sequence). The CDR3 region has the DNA TGCAGTGCTAGCGATAGGAGTAAAGAGACCCAGTACTTC. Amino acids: CSASDRSKETQYF.

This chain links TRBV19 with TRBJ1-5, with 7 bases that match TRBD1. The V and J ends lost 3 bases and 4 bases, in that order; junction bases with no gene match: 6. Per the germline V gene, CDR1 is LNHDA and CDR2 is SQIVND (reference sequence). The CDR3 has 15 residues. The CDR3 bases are TGTGCCAGTAGTATCCAGGCGGGACAGAATCAGCCCCAGCATTTT. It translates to CASSIQAGQNQPQHF.

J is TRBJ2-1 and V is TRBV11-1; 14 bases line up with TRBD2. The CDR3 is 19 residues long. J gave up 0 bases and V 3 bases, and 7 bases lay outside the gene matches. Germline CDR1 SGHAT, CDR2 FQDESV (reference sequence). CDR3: CASSFGLAGGRSSYNEQFF. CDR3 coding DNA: TGTGCCAGCAGCTTCGGACTAGCGGGAGGCCGGAGCTCCTACAATGAGCAGTTCTTC. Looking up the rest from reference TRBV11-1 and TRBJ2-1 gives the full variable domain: EAEVAQSPRYKITEKSQAVAFWCDPISGHATLYWYRQILGQGPELLVQFQDESVVDDSQLPKDRFSAERLKGVDSTLKIQPAELGDSAMYLCASSFGLAGGRSSYNEQFFGPGTRLTVL.